The clone carrying this TCR beta chain appeared a few times. The antigen is unknown. The CDR3 extends over 11 amino acids. Between the trimmed V and J ends, which lost 4 bases and 12 bases, there was a span of 10 bases. CDR1 and CDR2 (germline): MNHEY, SVGAGI. The data were obtained in a study of vaccination effects on CD4 cells after COVID-19. The wider study: Samples that were drawn after vaccination came a median of 72 days after the second dose.

General study points: After vaccination of healthy people, only 1 of 255 vaccine-induced clones cross-reacted with common cold coronaviruses.

Before sequencing, viral peptide pools were used by the ViraFEST assay to expand antigen-specific CD4+ T cells. It was after around 10 days of culture that CD4+ T cells were isolated. The vaccine given was either BNT162b2 or mRNA-1273, in two doses. Half the medium was replaced with IL-2 medium on days 3 and 7. The data were produced by immunoSEQ multiplex PCR, yet TCRdb's version contains in-frame clones alone and is incomplete. The top ten clones hold 1.1% of a sample with approximately 83,000 clones, roughly 80% of them seen once. This chain uses TRBV6-5 with TRBJ2-1; possibly TRBD2 for D (7 bases). The sequence derives from a human donor who received a COVID-19 vaccine. Sample: CD4+ T cells from PBMCs cultured with HCoV-OC43 spike peptides, taken after COVID-19 vaccination. Subset meaning: HCoV-OC43 spike overlapping peptide pool stimulation. CDR3 DNA sequence: TGTGCCAGCAGTTGGGGGGGCGTGCAGTTCTTC. This sequence encodes CASSWGGVQFF.